This is a list of T cell receptor beta chains from one sample in a study of control samples from healthy donors and cancer patients. Measured with immunoSEQ multiplex PCR; TCRdb has only the in-frame clones, and not every one. The data contain hundreds of thousands of clones, around 90% of them seen just once; the ten biggest clones take up just under 6.5%. The sample taken for sequencing was PBMCs. Receptors were obtained from a man aged 35 to 55 with head and neck cancer. Each CDR3 is given with its conserved first and last residue. Each record gives: D gene, J gene, clone size, V gene, CDR3 DNA, CDR3 protein. A D gene is named only where the DNA matches it firmly. A row's size may be missing; if present it is once, few, many or a size class.

>-|TRBJ1-5|-|TRBV7-9
TGTGCCAGCAGCTCCCGGGTTGAGCAGCCCCAGCATTTT
CASSSRVEQPQHF
>-|TRBJ1-5|-|TRBV19
TGTGCCAGTAGGGCGTTTTTGGGGGGCAATCAGCCCCAGCATTTT
CASRAFLGGNQPQHF
>-|TRBJ2-1|-|TRBV6-5
TGTGCCAGCAGTTACCGCCGGTCCAATGAGCAGTTCTTC
CASSYRRSNEQFF
>-|TRBJ2-1|-|TRBV12-5
TGTGCTAGTGCGAAGTCGGGTGAGCAGTTCTTC
CASAKSGEQFF
>TRBD1|TRBJ2-7|few|TRBV5-6
TGTGCCAGCAGCCCGAGAGAGGGGACAGAGTCGTACGAGCAGTACTTC
CASSPREGTESYEQYF
>-|TRBJ2-7|-|TRBV2
TGTGCCAGCAGTCCGACCTACGAGCAGTACTTC
CASSPTYEQYF
>-|TRBJ2-3|-|TRBV5-5
TGTGCCAGCAGCTTTGTTGTCTTGCAGGGCTGGGATACAGATACGCAGTATTTT
CASSFVVLQGWDTDTQYF
>-|TRBJ2-7|-|TRBV9
TGTGCCAGCAGCGTAGGATCCGGAAACTCCTACGAGCAGTACTTC
CASSVGSGNSYEQYF
>-|TRBJ2-7|-|TRBV19
TGTGCCAGTAGTAGGGCAGGGTACGAGCAGTACTTC
CASSRAGYEQYF
>TRBD2|TRBJ2-3|few|TRBV6-2/TRBV6-3
TGTGCCAGCAGTTACTCAGCGGGGGGAACAGATACGCAGTATTTT
CASSYSAGGTDTQYF
>-|TRBJ2-1|once|TRBV6-5
TGTGCCAGCAGTTACAGGAAGGGGGGATACAATGAGCAGTTCTTC
CASSYRKGGYNEQFF
>-|TRBJ1-5|once|TRBV5-1
TGCGCCAGCAGCTTGGGTGTAAATCAGCCCCAGCATTTT
CASSLGVNQPQHF
>-|TRBJ2-3|-|TRBV7-2
TGTGCCAGCAAGGGCCAGAGCACAGATACGCAGTATTTT
CASKGQSTDTQYF
>-|TRBJ1-4|-|TRBV30
TGTGCCTGGAGTGCCGAAGGGGGACTGTTTTTT
CAWSAEGGLFF
>TRBD2|TRBJ2-7|-|TRBV6-1
TGTGCCAGCAGTGAAAGGAGCGGCGGGAGGGTCTACGAGCAGTACTTC
CASSERSGGRVYEQYF
>-|TRBJ1-2|-|TRBV5-4
TGTGCCAGCAGCTTGGCCGCAGGAAAGGGTGGCTACACCTTC
CASSLAAGKGGYTF
>-|TRBJ1-2|-|TRBV28
TGTGCCAGCGCGGGGGACAACGTGTACACCTTC
CASAGDNVYTF
>TRBD1|TRBJ1-1|-|TRBV5-1
TGCGCCAGCAGCAAGGGACAGGGATCGGCCACTGAAGCTTTCTTT
CASSKGQGSATEAFF
>-|TRBJ1-4|-|TRBV28
TGTGCCAGCAGTTTCCCTCCCGAAGATGAAAAACTGTTTTTT
CASSFPPEDEKLFF
>-|TRBJ1-4|-|TRBV5-4
TGTGCCAGCAGCTTGTACAGGGTGGGGGAAAAACTGTTTTTT
CASSLYRVGEKLFF
>-|TRBJ1-2|few|TRBV3-1/TRBV3-2
TGTGCCAGCAGCCCTTCCAAGGACAGAGACTATGGCTACACCTTC
CASSPSKDRDYGYTF
>TRBD2|TRBJ2-7|-|TRBV3-1/TRBV3-2
TGTGCCAGCAGCTTGGCCGGGGGGATCACCTACGAGCAGTACTTC
CASSLAGGITYEQYF
>-|TRBJ1-1|-|TRBV6-5
TGTGCCAGCTCAACCCCTATTGAAGCTTTCTTT
CASSTPIEAFF
>-|TRBJ2-7|-|TRBV6-5
TGTGCCAGCAGAGTTAACCGGGACCTTTCCTACGAGCAGTACTTC
CASRVNRDLSYEQYF
>TRBD1|TRBJ1-1|-|TRBV28
TGTGCCAGCAGTCCTCTGGGACAGGGGGGTTATCATAACACTGAAGCTTTCTTT
CASSPLGQGGYHNTEAFF
>TRBD1|TRBJ1-2|-|TRBV4-3
TGCGCCAGCAGCCAGTGGGGACAGAACTATGGCTACACCTTC
CASSQWGQNYGYTF